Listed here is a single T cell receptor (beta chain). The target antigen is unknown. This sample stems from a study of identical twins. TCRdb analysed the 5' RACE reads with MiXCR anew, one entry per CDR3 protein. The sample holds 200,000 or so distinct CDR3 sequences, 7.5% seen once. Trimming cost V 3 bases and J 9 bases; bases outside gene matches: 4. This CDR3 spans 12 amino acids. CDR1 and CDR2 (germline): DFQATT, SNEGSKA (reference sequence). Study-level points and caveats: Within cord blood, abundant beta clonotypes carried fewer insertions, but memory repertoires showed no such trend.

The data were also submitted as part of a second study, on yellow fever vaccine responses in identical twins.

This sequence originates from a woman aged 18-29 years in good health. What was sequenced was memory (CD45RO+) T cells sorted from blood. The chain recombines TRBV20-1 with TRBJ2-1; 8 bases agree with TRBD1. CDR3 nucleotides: TGCAGTGCTAGGCAGGGGGCAATTGAGCAGTTCTTC. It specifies CSARQGAIEQFF.